This entry lists 31 T cell receptor beta chains sequenced from one sample in a study of cytomegalovirus exposure and HLA in healthy donors (dated by TCRdb to between 2016 and 2019). The receptor library was made with the immunoSEQ multiplex PCR assay. The multiplex PCR relied on a mix of 60 forward primers for TCR Vbeta segments and 13 reverse primers for TCR Jbeta segments. The clones in this table, taken by TCRdb from immuneACCESS, are in-frame only. Not every clone is retained; where verified, under half of the shortfall comes from an unresolved V gene, and the cause of the rest is unknown. In this sample the table shows approximately 300,000 clones, roughly 81% of which occur a single time. Clones ranked in the top ten supply about 2% of the sample. The material sequenced was PBMCs. The receptors derive from a woman aged 40 to 50 in good health and CMV-seropositive.

The chain joins TRBV30 to TRBJ2-5, with 9 bases that match TRBD1. Germline V CDR1 and CDR2: GTSNPN, SVGIG (reference sequence). V lost 7 bases and J lost 11; bases outside the gene matches: 17. This CDR3 has 14 amino acids. DNA for the CDR3: TGTGCCTACACCATACAGGGGGCAATGTTTGAGCAGTACTTC. It translates to CAYTIQGAMFEQYF.

The gene calls are TRBV2 and TRBJ2-5; 10 bases agree with TRBD1. V trimming: 6 bases; J trimming: 5 bases; junction bases outside the gene matches: 3. Germline lookup yields CDR1 SNHLY and CDR2 FYNNEI. This CDR3 has 13 residues. The CDR3 sequence is CASRGTGVETQYF. DNA for the CDR3: TGTGCCAGCAGGGGGACAGGGGTTGAGACCCAGTACTTC.

The chain joins TRBV19 to TRBJ2-6; D gene uncertain. V was clipped by 2 bases and J by 0 bases, with 11 bases between them. Per the germline V gene, CDR1 is LNHDA and CDR2 is SQIVND (reference sequence). This CDR3 spans 17 amino acids. The CDR3 region is CASSIFSRSSGANVLTF. The CDR3 nucleotides are TGTGCCAGTAGTATATTCAGTCGGAGCTCTGGGGCCAACGTCCTGACTTTC.

This sequence joins TRBV30 and TRBJ1-3; 8 nucleotides align to TRBD1. The junction had 7 bases not matched to a gene; V was cut back by 0 bases and J by 3 bases. The CDR3 has 16 amino acids. CDR1 and CDR2 from the germline V gene are GTSNPN and SVGIG (reference sequence). Here the CDR3 reads CAWSVRQGAIGNTIYF. CDR3 DNA sequence: TGTGCCTGGAGTGTACGGCAGGGGGCAATTGGAAACACCATATATTTT.

The CDR3: CASSFLDRGHEQYF. The CDR3 nucleotides read TGTGCCAGCAGTTTTTTGGACAGGGGTCACGAGCAGTACTTC. This chain joins TRBV28 and TRBJ2-7, with 9 bases matching TRBD1. Per germline, CDR1 MDHEN and CDR2 SYDVKM. The CDR3 runs 14 residues. With 3 bases clipped from V and 5 bases from J, the junction kept 5 bases outside the gene matches.

About this clone: The sample has other DNA sequences that encode this CDR3 too. CDR3 nucleotides: TGTGCCTGGACGGGGACTAGCGGGAGGAATGAGCAGTTCTTC. Its protein is CAWTGTSGRNEQFF. The chain carries TRBV30 and TRBJ2-1; 15 bases map to TRBD2. The CDR3 consists of 14 residues. The J segment lost 7 bases and the V segment lost 4 bases, leaving 2 bases of the junction unmatched. From germline, CDR1 is GTSNPN and CDR2 SVGIG (reference sequence).

V usage is TRBV27 and J usage is TRBJ2-1; TRBD1 might be the D (5 bases). V was cut by 6 bases and J by 7 bases, with 10 bases left in between. The CDR3 runs to 12 residues. Germline assignment: CDR1 MNHEY and CDR2 SMNVEV (reference sequence). This CDR3 reads CASRTVKNEQFF. DNA of the CDR3: TGTGCCAGCAGGACAGTCAAGAATGAGCAGTTCTTC.

This sequence joins TRBV7-9 and TRBJ2-1; TRBD1 is a possible D gene (5 bases). This CDR3 region has 15 residues. V lost 1 base and J 5 bases, leaving 12 bases between the germline ends. The V gene's germline CDR1 is SEHNR and CDR2 FQNEAQ (reference sequence). The CDR3 spells CASSLEGRKDNEQFF. In DNA, the CDR3 is TGTGCCAGCAGCTTAGAGGGGCGGAAAGACAATGAGCAGTTCTTC.

The CDR3 DNA reads TGTGCCAGCAGCCATTACAGGGAGAACACCGGGGAGCTGTTTTTT. It translates to CASSHYRENTGELFF. V gene TRBV11-2 combines with J gene TRBJ2-2, with D possibly matching TRBD1 (6 bases). The CDR3 has 15 residues. The V end was cut by 5 bases, the J end by 1 base, with 11 bases between. The V gene's germline CDR1 is SGHAT and CDR2 FQNNGV.

This chain links TRBV14 with TRBJ2-3; 8 bases fit TRBD2. The J segment lost 5 bases and the V segment lost 1 base, leaving 8 bases of the junction unmatched. Germline CDR1 reads SGHDN; CDR2 reads FVKESK. The CDR3 consists of 16 residues. In DNA form, the CDR3 reads TGTGCCAGCAGCCAAGGTGGAACGCTAGCGGGAGATACGCAGTATTTT. Translating gives CASSQGGTLAGDTQYF.

The chain uses TRBV28 and TRBJ2-3; D may be TRBD1 (6 bases). Trimming cost V 7 bases and J 2 bases, with 16 bases left between them. The CDR3 length is 15 residues. The germline gives CDR1 MDHEN, CDR2 SYDVKM. In DNA form, the CDR3 reads TGTGCCAGCACCCACGGGAACAGGGCCACAGATACGCAGTATTTT. This encodes CASTHGNRATDTQYF.

This chain links TRBV9 with TRBJ2-7; D uncertain. The CDR3 runs 14 residues. Germline assignment: CDR1 SGDLS and CDR2 YYNGEE. Trimming stripped 0 bases from V and 4 bases from J, with 11 bases between. The CDR3 DNA reads as TGTGCCAGCAGCGTAGAGGCCGGGTTGTACGAGCAGTACTTC. Its protein product is CASSVEAGLYEQYF.

The rearrangement uses TRBV6-6 and TRBJ2-6; 7 bases line up with TRBD2. This CDR3 has 15 residues. Germline assignment: CDR1 MNHNY and CDR2 SVGAGI (reference sequence). V was pared by 6 bases and J by 2 bases, with 4 bases of the junction left unmatched. CDR3 sequence (DNA): TGTGCCAGCAGCCGCGCGGGGGCTGGGGCCAACGTCCTGACTTTC. It is translated as CASSRAGAGANVLTF.

The genes are TRBV27 and TRBJ2-5; 7 bases are a match to TRBD1. The germline gives CDR1 MNHEY, CDR2 SMNVEV (reference sequence). The CDR3 is 15 amino acids. The V and J ends lost 5 bases and 2 bases, in that order; junction bases with no gene match: 8. Written as DNA, the CDR3 is TGTGCCAGCAGTCAGTTGAACAGGGGACAAGAGACCCAGTACTTC. As protein: CASSQLNRGQETQYF.

This clone was found once. The rearrangement joins TRBV30 to TRBJ2-7; 7 bases line up with TRBD1. Germline V lookup: CDR1 GTSNPN, CDR2 SVGIG (reference sequence). Germline trimming cut 5 bases from V and 2 bases from J; bases unmatched to any gene: 9. The CDR3 length is 14 residues. CDR3 residues: CAWGIGQAAYEQYF. The CDR3 region has the DNA TGTGCCTGGGGGATCGGACAGGCTGCCTACGAGCAGTACTTC.

CDR3: CAWRPNRGSGQYF. CDR3 nucleotide sequence: TGTGCCTGGAGGCCCAACAGGGGTTCAGGGCAGTACTTC. The chain is built from TRBV30 and TRBJ2-7, with TRBD1 matching over 7 bases. This CDR3 region has 13 residues. In germline, CDR1 is GTSNPN, CDR2 SVGIG (reference sequence). Trimming cost V 3 bases and J 9 bases; bases outside gene matches: 11.

J is TRBJ2-3 and V is TRBV5-1; D is ambiguous. Germline CDR1 and CDR2: SGHRS and YFSETQ. The CDR3 is made up of 13 amino acids. Trimming removed 0 bases at V and 4 bases at J, with 6 bases between. CDR3 sequence: CASSLVMSDTQYF. CDR3 in DNA: TGCGCCAGCAGCTTGGTAATGTCAGATACGCAGTATTTT.

J is TRBJ2-1 and V is TRBV2; D gene unclear. Germline V lookup: CDR1 SNHLY, CDR2 FYNNEI. The CDR3 extends over 12 amino acids. The V gene lost 7 bases and the J gene lost 6 bases, with 10 bases spanning the gap. The CDR3 nucleotides read TGTGCCAGCACTGGGCCCGGCAATGAGCAGTTCTTC. Translated: CASTGPGNEQFF.

CDR3 nucleotide sequence: TGTGCCAGCAGGCCTTGGACAGGGTCTCTTGACGAGCAGTACTTC. This encodes CASRPWTGSLDEQYF. This chain uses TRBV6-5 with TRBJ2-7; 8 bases match TRBD1. CDR1 is MNHEY, CDR2 SVGAGI, per germline. Trimming took 6 bases from V and 5 from J; bases not matched to a gene: 12. CDR3 size: 15 residues.

This rearrangement joins TRBV12-5 to TRBJ2-7, with D perhaps matching TRBD2 (5 bases). With 6 bases removed from V and 5 bases from J, the gap between germline ends came to 23 bases. CDR3 length: 16 amino acids. CDR1 and CDR2 (germline): LGHNT, FRNRAP. The CDR3 reads CASGPSPERPPHEQYF. CDR3 sequence (DNA): TGTGCTAGTGGCCCATCGCCGGAGCGGCCCCCTCACGAGCAGTACTTC.

The rearrangement joins TRBV18 to TRBJ2-1; D might be TRBD2 (6 bases). Germline values: CDR1 KGHSH, CDR2 LQKENI. The CDR3 is 15 amino acids. V was clipped by 2 bases and J by 7 bases, with 15 bases between them. The CDR3 DNA reads TGTGCCAGCTCACCAGGGACTGCGGCCGTGAATGAGCAGTTCTTC. Protein sequence: CASSPGTAAVNEQFF.

The CDR3, as DNA: TGTGCCATCAGTGAGGGGGCATCCGGGGGCAATGAGCAGTTCTTC. This sequence encodes CAISEGASGGNEQFF. J is TRBJ2-1 and V is TRBV10-3; a possible D gene is TRBD2 (6 bases). The germline CDR1 and CDR2 sequences are ENHRY and SYGVKD. Trimming cost V 2 bases and J 6 bases, with 14 bases left between them. The CDR3 is made up of 15 amino acids.

The chain uses TRBV11-3 and TRBJ2-1, with 7 positions matching TRBD2. Germline CDR1 SGHNT, CDR2 YENEEA. V lost 3 bases to trimming and J lost 7 bases; unmatched junction nucleotides: 18. The CDR3 runs 18 residues. The chain's CDR3 is CASSFTYVSGTQGNEQFF. Here the CDR3 DNA reads TGTGCCAGCAGCTTTACATACGTGAGCGGGACCCAAGGGAATGAGCAGTTCTTC.

The chain links TRBV6-5 to TRBJ1-1, with TRBD1 as a possible D gene (6 bases). In germline, CDR1 is MNHEY, CDR2 SVGAGI. The CDR3 covers 15 residues. Trimming pared 2 bases from V and 11 bases from J, leaving 21 bases between. The CDR3 bases are TGTGCCAGCAGTTACGATCCGGACAGTCCCTCCTCGGCTTTCTTT. Translated, it gives CASSYDPDSPSSAFF.

The chain couples TRBV29-1 to TRBJ2-7; 7 bases are a match to TRBD2. The V gene end was trimmed by 7 bases and the J gene end by 0 bases; junction bases not matched to a gene: 9. The germline CDR1 and CDR2 sequences are SQVTM and ANQGSEA. This CDR3 is 14 amino acids long. The DNA for the CDR3 is TGCAGCGCCGGGGGGAGCCACCCCTCCTACGAGCAGTACTTC. This sequence encodes CSAGGSHPSYEQYF.

This clone was detected only a few times. This rearrangement joins TRBV28 to TRBJ2-5; D perhaps matches TRBD1 (7 bases). Trimming shortened V by 2 bases and J by 8 bases, and 18 bases separated the two germline ends. The CDR3 is 15 residues long. Germline V lookup: CDR1 MDHEN, CDR2 SYDVKM. The CDR3 here is CASSLGGTVQGTQYF. Here the CDR3 DNA reads TGTGCCAGCAGTTTAGGGGGGACAGTCCAAGGAACCCAGTACTTC. The variable domain in full, completed from reference TRBV28 and TRBJ2-5, reads DVKVTQSSRYLVKRTGEKVFLECVQDMDHENMFWYRQDPGLGLRLIYFSYDVKMKEKGDIPEGYSVSREKKERFSLILESASTNQTSMYLCASSLGGTVQGTQYFGPGTRLLVL.

The chain employs TRBV11-3 and TRBJ2-1, with D tentatively TRBD1 (5 bases). V lost 5 bases and J lost 0, with 14 bases in between. Germline V CDR1 and CDR2: SGHNT, YENEEA. This CDR3 comprises 16 residues. The CDR3 bases are TGTGCCAGCAGCCCCGCAGGGCAGCTCTCCTACAATGAGCAGTTCTTC. It translates to CASSPAGQLSYNEQFF. The full variable domain, rest sourced from reference TRBV11-3 and TRBJ2-1, is EAGVVQSPRYKIIEKKQPVAFWCNPISGHNTLYWYLQNLGQGPELLIRYENEEAVDDSQLPKDRFSAERLKGVDSTLKIQPAELGDSAVYLCASSPAGQLSYNEQFFGPGTRLTVL.

This chain connects TRBV23-1 to TRBJ1-2, with 7 bases matching TRBD1. TRBV23-1 is designated an ORF whose function remains uncertain. CDR3 length: 16 amino acids. V gave up 0 bases and J gave up 4 bases; unmatched junction bases: 8. The CDR3 bases are TGCGCCAGCAGTCAATCGGAGAGGGGGCTGGGCTATGGCTACACCTTC. The encoded protein is CASSQSERGLGYGYTF.

The chain uses TRBV2 and TRBJ2-5; the match to TRBD2 covers 10 bases. The CDR3 is 16 amino acids. V shed 2 bases and J 5 bases; nucleotides not matched to a gene: 8. Germline V gene lookup returns CDR1 SNHLY and CDR2 FYNNEI. This chain's CDR3 is CASSEWGASGSETQYF. CDR3 bases: TGTGCCAGCAGTGAATGGGGGGCTAGCGGGAGTGAGACCCAGTACTTC.

The chain joins TRBV19 to TRBJ2-1; D unclear. Germline-derived CDR1 and CDR2 are LNHDA and SQIVND (reference sequence). The CDR3 is 14 amino acids. V was cut by 3 bases and J by 5 bases, with 11 bases left in between. The CDR3 is CASSISDTHNEQFF. As DNA, the CDR3 is TGTGCCAGTAGTATCTCAGATACCCACAATGAGCAGTTCTTC.

The chain couples TRBV12-5 to TRBJ2-5, with D maybe TRBD2 (7 bases). The CDR3 has 15 amino acids. Per germline, CDR1 LGHNT and CDR2 FRNRAP. The germline V and J ends were trimmed by 1 base and 2 bases, with 11 bases remaining between them. CDR3 in DNA: TGTGCTAGTGGTTTGGGCGGGGGCCAACAAGAGACCCAGTACTTC. Encoded protein: CASGLGGGQQETQYF.